These 9 T cell receptor beta chains share one sample of origin, sequenced in a study of cytomegalovirus exposure and HLA in healthy donors (dated by TCRdb to between 2016 and 2019). Library construction relied on the immunoSEQ multiplex PCR assay. For the multiplex PCR, a mixture combining 60 forward primers for TCR Vbeta segments and 13 reverse primers for TCR Jbeta segments was used. TCRdb provides this immuneACCESS table in a form limited to in-frame rearrangements. Some clones are lacking; in checked studies, under half of them reflect an unresolved V gene, and why the rest are absent is not known. For this sample there are fewer than 150,000 clones; more than 70% appear just once. The ten largest account for approximately 6.7% of the sample. The sequenced sample was PBMCs. Receptors were obtained from a woman aged 30 to 39 in good health and CMV-seropositive.

J is TRBJ1-4 and V is TRBV14; the D is unclear. Germline V gives CDR1 SGHDN, CDR2 FVKESK. V lost 0 bases, J lost 8 bases, and 16 bases lay in between. The CDR3 spans 16 residues. CDR3 in amino acids: CASSQDRSRSYEKLFF. In DNA, the CDR3 is TGTGCCAGCAGCCAAGACCGGTCCAGGTCGTACGAAAAACTGTTTTTT.

The chain employs TRBV28 and TRBJ1-5; possibly TRBD1 for D (5 bases). Trimming took 6 bases from V and 7 from J, leaving 13 bases between them. This CDR3 spans 13 amino acids. Germline values: CDR1 MDHEN, CDR2 SYDVKM. In nucleotides, the CDR3 is TGTGCCAGCAGAGGACACCCAGGCCAGCCCCAGCATTTT. It translates to CASRGHPGQPQHF.

The V and J genes are TRBV28 and TRBJ1-3; D remains ambiguous. The CDR3 has 14 residues. Germline values: CDR1 MDHEN, CDR2 SYDVKM. Deletions cut 4 bases from V and 8 bases from J, with 15 bases between. In nucleotides, the CDR3 is TGTGCCAGCAGTTCTCGACCCTCCGAGGACACCATATATTTT. Its translation: CASSSRPSEDTIYF. The full variable domain, with the rest looked up from reference TRBV28 and TRBJ1-3, is DVKVTQSSRYLVKRTGEKVFLECVQDMDHENMFWYRQDPGLGLRLIYFSYDVKMKEKGDIPEGYSVSREKKERFSLILESASTNQTSMYLCASSSRPSEDTIYFGEGSWLTVV.

This chain uses TRBV30 with TRBJ2-5, with 9 bases aligning to TRBD2. J gave up 5 bases and V 1 base, and 5 bases lay outside the gene matches. This CDR3 has 14 amino acids. CDR1 and CDR2 from the germline V gene are GTSNPN and SVGIG (reference sequence). The CDR3 nucleotides read TGTGCCTGGAGTGCAGCGGGGGGATGGGAGACCCAGTACTTC. It codes for CAWSAAGGWETQYF.

The chain has TRBV2 and TRBJ2-2, with 10 positions matching TRBD2. Germline V gene data show CDR1 as SNHLY and CDR2 as FYNNEI. The CDR3 totals 16 residues. Trimming removed 2 bases from V and 7 bases from J; junction bases left unmatched: 7. The CDR3 is CASSEWSGGAGGELFF. The CDR3 nucleotides are TGTGCCAGCAGTGAATGGAGCGGGGGGGCGGGCGGGGAGCTGTTTTTT.

In nucleotides, the CDR3 is TGTGCCAGCAGTGAAACGGTTACCTCCTACAATGAGCAGTTCTTC. This gives the protein CASSETVTSYNEQFF. V and J are TRBV6-1 and TRBJ2-1, with D unclear. Trimming removed 2 bases at V and 0 bases at J, with 8 bases between. Germline loops: CDR1 MNHNS, CDR2 SASEGT. The CDR3 consists of 15 residues.

V gene TRBV7-8 combines with J gene TRBJ1-5; D remains unclear. Germline values: CDR1 SGHVS, CDR2 FQNEAQ. Trimming removed 8 bases at V and 7 bases at J, with 15 bases between. CDR3 size: 13 residues. The CDR3 protein is CASSGSLGQPQHF. The CDR3 region has the DNA TGTGCCAGCTCGGGATCGCTCGGCCAGCCCCAGCATTTT.

This clone was seen more than once but under ten times. The CDR3 DNA follows: TGCGCCAGCAGCCCCCGGGACAGGGGAAGTATGGACACTGAAGCTTTCTTT. Amino acid sequence: CASSPRDRGSMDTEAFF. This rearrangement joins TRBV4-1 to TRBJ1-1; 10 bases align to TRBD1. Germline assignment: CDR1 MGHRA and CDR2 YSYEKL. The CDR3 spans 17 residues. Germline trimming cut 4 bases from V and 3 bases from J; bases unmatched to any gene: 11.

The chain employs TRBV6-1 and TRBJ2-1; unclear D gene. Per the germline V gene, CDR1 is MNHNS and CDR2 is SASEGT. The CDR3 length is 12 residues. Trimming removed 7 bases at V and 7 bases at J, with 11 bases between. The DNA for the CDR3 is TGTGCCAGCACGCGGATTGCGAATGAGCAGTTCTTC. Translating it yields CASTRIANEQFF.